The 9 T cell receptor beta chains presented below share a single source sample, sequenced in a study of shared clonotypes between healthy human individuals. The repertoire was sequenced with immunoSEQ multiplex PCR; TCRdb's copy has only in-frame clones and lacks some. The sample holds approximately 320,000 clones, roughly 70% seen once. Sequenced sample: memory CD4+ T cells sorted from blood. As for subset: CD45RA-negative fraction. The receptor source for this set is a man aged 25 to 45 in good health.

The V and J genes are TRBV11-2 and TRBJ1-5, with D perhaps TRBD1 (6 bases). Looked up from germline, CDR1 is SGHAT and CDR2 is FQNNGV. There are 15 residues in the CDR3. V was trimmed by 4 bases and J by 1 base, leaving 11 bases between them. CDR3 sequence: CASSSDSGSNQPQHF. CDR3 DNA sequence: TGTGCCAGCAGCTCGGACAGTGGCAGCAATCAGCCCCAGCATTTT.

The sample holds a few counts of this clone. The chain couples TRBV9 to TRBJ2-3, with TRBD2 identical over 9 bases. Looked up from germline, CDR1 is SGDLS and CDR2 is YYNGEE. The CDR3 length is 14 residues. V shed 5 bases and J 3 bases; nucleotides not matched to a gene: 4. The CDR3 protein is CASRRGRGTDTQYF. The CDR3 nucleotides read TGTGCCAGCAGGCGCGGGAGGGGGACAGATACGCAGTATTTT.

The rearrangement uses TRBV20-1 and TRBJ1-1; D remains unclear. The germline V and J ends were trimmed by 1 base and 11 bases, with 11 bases remaining between them. This CDR3 spans 11 amino acids. Germline-derived CDR1 and CDR2 are DFQATT and SNEGSKA (reference sequence). CDR3 protein: CSARVWPQAFF. In DNA, the CDR3 is TGCAGTGCTAGAGTGTGGCCTCAGGCTTTCTTT.

The V call is TRBV18, the J call TRBJ1-3, with D unclear. Germline V gene data show CDR1 as KGHSH and CDR2 as LQKENI. Trimming took off 6 bases at V and 0 bases at J, with 15 bases between the two ends. This CDR3 has 16 residues. The CDR3 is CASSGSPLLSGNTIYF. CDR3 DNA sequence: TGTGCCAGCTCGGGTTCTCCTCTCCTCTCTGGAAACACCATATATTTT.

CDR3 sequence reads: CASSLAQLDSPLHF. In DNA form, the CDR3 reads TGTGCCAGCAGCTTGGCACAATTGGATTCACCCCTCCACTTT. This chain links TRBV5-4 with TRBJ1-6, with D hard to call. Germline loops: CDR1 SGHNT, CDR2 YYREEE (reference sequence). V lost 0 bases and J 8 bases, leaving 9 bases between the germline ends. The CDR3 is made up of 14 amino acids.

The chain employs TRBV19 and TRBJ2-3, with unresolved D. Germline loops: CDR1 LNHDA, CDR2 SQIVND (reference sequence). Deletions cut 1 base from V and 1 base from J, with 6 bases between. The CDR3 runs to 14 residues. The CDR3 DNA follows: TGTGCCAGTAGTATAGTCGGGCGCACAGATACGCAGTATTTT. Translating gives CASSIVGRTDTQYF.

The J gene is TRBJ2-7, the V gene TRBV19; D remains unclear. Trimming took off 5 bases at V and 3 bases at J, with 11 bases between the two ends. From germline, CDR1 is LNHDA and CDR2 SQIVND (reference sequence). The CDR3 is made up of 13 amino acids. The CDR3 loop is CASSSLPLYEQYF. In DNA, the CDR3 is TGTGCCAGTAGTTCACTTCCCCTCTACGAGCAGTACTTC.

V and J are TRBV5-1 and TRBJ1-1; D call uncertain. The germline V gene encodes CDR1 SGHRS and CDR2 YFSETQ. The CDR3 loop spans 14 amino acids. Trimming stripped 4 bases from V and 1 base from J, with 11 bases between. Written as DNA, the CDR3 is TGCGCCAGCAGCACCGACCTTGGGAACACTGAAGCTTTCTTT. It yields the protein CASSTDLGNTEAFF.

In DNA form, the CDR3 reads TGTGCCAGCAGTGAATCCATGAACACCGGGGAGCTGTTTTTT. Amino acids: CASSESMNTGELFF. This chain connects TRBV25-1 to TRBJ2-2; no clear D. The V gene's germline CDR1 is MGHDK and CDR2 SYGVNS. V was trimmed by 1 base and J by 1 base, leaving 4 bases between them. The CDR3 is 14 amino acids.